A selection of T cell receptor beta chains follows, all from one sample in a study of cytomegalovirus exposure and HLA in healthy donors. Profiling relied on immunoSEQ multiplex PCR, and the TCRdb table lists in-frame clones only, not all of them. The repertoire holds some 240,000 clones, with more than 75% as singletons. Sequenced: PBMCs. The receptors were sampled from a male donor in good health and CMV-seronegative. Each CDR3 is given with its conserved first and last residue. Fields, in order: CDR3 DNA, CDR3 protein, clone size, J gene, D gene, V gene. A D gene is named only where the DNA matches it firmly. Size values are once, few and many counts, or a class for expanded clones, and some rows have none.

CDR3nt: TGTGCCAGCAGCTTGACAGGGGGCTTCACTGAAGCTTTCTTT; CDR3aa: CASSLTGGFTEAFF; abundance: -; j_gene: TRBJ1-1; d_gene: TRBD1; v_gene: TRBV5-8
CDR3nt: TGTGCCAGCAGTTCGGACACATTTGGAAACACCATATATTTT; CDR3aa: CASSSDTFGNTIYF; abundance: -; j_gene: TRBJ1-3; d_gene: -; v_gene: TRBV28
CDR3nt: TGTGCCAGTAGTACCTCCCTCGAGGTTTATGGCTACACCTTC; CDR3aa: CASSTSLEVYGYTF; abundance: -; j_gene: TRBJ1-2; d_gene: -; v_gene: TRBV19
CDR3nt: TGTGCCAGCAGTTACTCTGTCGTTGCGCGGCAAGAGACCCAGTACTTC; CDR3aa: CASSYSVVARQETQYF; abundance: -; j_gene: TRBJ2-5; d_gene: -; v_gene: TRBV6-5
CDR3nt: TGTGCCAGCAGCTATCGAGACAGGGCCTATGGCTACACCTTC; CDR3aa: CASSYRDRAYGYTF; abundance: few; j_gene: TRBJ1-2; d_gene: TRBD1; v_gene: TRBV5-4
CDR3nt: TGTGCCAGTAGTACTGCGCGGGGCTACGAGCAGTACTTC; CDR3aa: CASSTARGYEQYF; abundance: -; j_gene: TRBJ2-7; d_gene: -; v_gene: TRBV19
CDR3nt: TGTGCCAGCAGCTTAGAAGTCGGCGGGGGGGGCGGGGAGCTGTTTTTT; CDR3aa: CASSLEVGGGGGELFF; abundance: -; j_gene: TRBJ2-2; d_gene: TRBD2; v_gene: TRBV11-2
CDR3nt: TGTGCCAGCTCACCCCTAGGGACAGGGAGCACAGATACGCAGTATTTT; CDR3aa: CASSPLGTGSTDTQYF; abundance: -; j_gene: TRBJ2-3; d_gene: TRBD1; v_gene: TRBV18
CDR3nt: TGTGCCAGCAGCGCGACTAGCGGGAGGCTCAATGAGCAGTTCTTC; CDR3aa: CASSATSGRLNEQFF; abundance: -; j_gene: TRBJ2-1; d_gene: TRBD2; v_gene: TRBV7-3
CDR3nt: TGTGCCAGCAGGATAGGACAGGAGAACACTGAAGCTTTCTTT; CDR3aa: CASRIGQENTEAFF; abundance: -; j_gene: TRBJ1-1; d_gene: TRBD1; v_gene: TRBV6-1
CDR3nt: TGTGCCAGCAGCGTAGGGACAGCTGCATTCTCCTACGAGCAGTACTTC; CDR3aa: CASSVGTAAFSYEQYF; abundance: -; j_gene: TRBJ2-7; d_gene: -; v_gene: TRBV9
CDR3nt: TGTGCCAGCAGCGCCTCTTGGGGGCGAGAGACCCAGTACTTC; CDR3aa: CASSASWGRETQYF; abundance: -; j_gene: TRBJ2-5; d_gene: -; v_gene: TRBV2
CDR3nt: TGTGCCAGCAGCTTCGCGTCCGGTTACGAGCAGTACTTC; CDR3aa: CASSFASGYEQYF; abundance: -; j_gene: TRBJ2-7; d_gene: -; v_gene: TRBV13
CDR3nt: TGTGCCAGCAGTGAAATGTGGCGGCAATCACACGAGCAGTACTTC; CDR3aa: CASSEMWRQSHEQYF; abundance: -; j_gene: TRBJ2-7; d_gene: -; v_gene: TRBV6-1
CDR3nt: TGTGCCAGCAGCTTAGTAGGGACAGGGAACACTGAAGCTTTCTTT; CDR3aa: CASSLVGTGNTEAFF; abundance: -; j_gene: TRBJ1-1; d_gene: TRBD1; v_gene: TRBV7-2
CDR3nt: TGTGCCAGCAGCGAAAACATTCAGTACTTC; CDR3aa: CASSENIQYF; abundance: -; j_gene: TRBJ2-4; d_gene: -; v_gene: TRBV2
CDR3nt: TGTGCCAGTAGTGATCGTCGAACCGGGACAGGGCAAGAGACCCAGTACTTC; CDR3aa: CASSDRRTGTGQETQYF; abundance: -; j_gene: TRBJ2-5; d_gene: TRBD1; v_gene: TRBV19
CDR3nt: TGTGCCAGTATGATCAGAACGGACATGAACTATGGCTACACCTTC; CDR3aa: CASMIRTDMNYGYTF; abundance: -; j_gene: TRBJ1-2; d_gene: -; v_gene: TRBV6-1
CDR3nt: TGTGCCAGCAGCTTACTAGCGGGATTCGCGGGCGGGGAGCTGTTTTTT; CDR3aa: CASSLLAGFAGGELFF; abundance: -; j_gene: TRBJ2-2; d_gene: TRBD2; v_gene: TRBV7-3
CDR3nt: TGTGCCAGCAGTGAAGGTAACAGGGTGGCTGAAAAACTGTTTTTT; CDR3aa: CASSEGNRVAEKLFF; abundance: -; j_gene: TRBJ1-4; d_gene: -; v_gene: TRBV25-1
CDR3nt: TGTGCTAGCAGCCGTACGGTAGCGGACCGCTACGAGCAGTACTTC; CDR3aa: CASSRTVADRYEQYF; abundance: -; j_gene: TRBJ2-7; d_gene: -; v_gene: TRBV7-7
CDR3nt: TGTGCCAGCAGCGTAGACCTTAGCGGGATAGGCCCCTACAATGAGCAGTTCTTC; CDR3aa: CASSVDLSGIGPYNEQFF; abundance: -; j_gene: TRBJ2-1; d_gene: TRBD2; v_gene: TRBV9
CDR3nt: TGTGCCAGCAGCTTGGGACTAGCGGGAGGCCGAGGGATGTTCGGCGAGCAGTTCTTC; CDR3aa: CASSLGLAGGRGMFGEQFF; abundance: -; j_gene: TRBJ2-1; d_gene: TRBD2; v_gene: TRBV5-6
CDR3nt: TGTGCCAGCAGGCGGAAGGGGCCTCAAGAGACCCAGTACTTC; CDR3aa: CASRRKGPQETQYF; abundance: -; j_gene: TRBJ2-5; d_gene: -; v_gene: TRBV7-9
CDR3nt: TGTGCCAGCAGTTTAATCGGGGGGTGGACTGAAGCTTTCTTT; CDR3aa: CASSLIGGWTEAFF; abundance: -; j_gene: TRBJ1-1; d_gene: -; v_gene: TRBV27
CDR3nt: TGTGCCAGCAGCAGACGGGGGGGTCTCTTAGGAGATGAGCAGTTCTTC; CDR3aa: CASSRRGGLLGDEQFF; abundance: -; j_gene: TRBJ2-1; d_gene: TRBD2; v_gene: TRBV14
CDR3nt: TGTGCCAGCAGCTCTGGGACTGCTGGAAACACCATATATTTT; CDR3aa: CASSSGTAGNTIYF; abundance: once; j_gene: TRBJ1-3; d_gene: -; v_gene: TRBV5-4
CDR3nt: TGTGCCAGCAGTCCCGGGGGACAGGGAAGCAATCAGCCCCAGCATTTT; CDR3aa: CASSPGGQGSNQPQHF; abundance: once; j_gene: TRBJ1-5; d_gene: TRBD1; v_gene: TRBV27
CDR3nt: TGTGCCAGCTCACCATATTTCGGGACAGGGGTCTACAATGAGCAGTTCTTC; CDR3aa: CASSPYFGTGVYNEQFF; abundance: -; j_gene: TRBJ2-1; d_gene: TRBD1; v_gene: TRBV18
CDR3nt: TGCGCCACCAGTTTAGCGGATTACACAGATACGCAGTATTTT; CDR3aa: CATSLADYTDTQYF; abundance: -; j_gene: TRBJ2-3; d_gene: -; v_gene: TRBV5-1
CDR3nt: TGCGCCAGCAGTTGGGCAGGGGGCACGGATACGCAGTATTTT; CDR3aa: CASSWAGGTDTQYF; abundance: once; j_gene: TRBJ2-3; d_gene: TRBD1; v_gene: TRBV10-1
CDR3nt: TGCGCCAGCAGCTCAGATCAGACAGCCTACGAGCAGTACTTC; CDR3aa: CASSSDQTAYEQYF; abundance: -; j_gene: TRBJ2-7; d_gene: -; v_gene: TRBV5-1
CDR3nt: TGTGCCAGTAGGGAGACAGGGGGGGCGTCAGATACGCAGTATTTT; CDR3aa: CASRETGGASDTQYF; abundance: -; j_gene: TRBJ2-3; d_gene: TRBD1; v_gene: TRBV19
CDR3nt: TGTGCCAGCAGTGACACAGACAGGGGGGAGCAGTTCTTC; CDR3aa: CASSDTDRGEQFF; abundance: few; j_gene: TRBJ2-1; d_gene: TRBD1; v_gene: TRBV6-5
CDR3nt: TGTGCCATCAAAGAAGAAGGGACAGGGGACAATGAGCAGTTCTTC; CDR3aa: CAIKEEGTGDNEQFF; abundance: once; j_gene: TRBJ2-1; d_gene: TRBD1; v_gene: TRBV10-3
CDR3nt: TGTGCCAGCAGCCAAGTTACTGTCACAGGGGGGTGGGAGCAGTACTTC; CDR3aa: CASSQVTVTGGWEQYF; abundance: few; j_gene: TRBJ2-7; d_gene: TRBD1; v_gene: TRBV4-2
CDR3nt: TGTGCCAGCACCCCCCTGGGGACAGGGGCCTACAATGAGCAGTTCTTC; CDR3aa: CASTPLGTGAYNEQFF; abundance: -; j_gene: TRBJ2-1; d_gene: TRBD1; v_gene: TRBV27
CDR3nt: TGTGCCAGCAGTACCGGGACAGGGCAACAAGAGACCCAGTACTTC; CDR3aa: CASSTGTGQQETQYF; abundance: -; j_gene: TRBJ2-5; d_gene: TRBD1; v_gene: TRBV2
CDR3nt: TGTGCCAGCAGCTTAGGAGGGTGGGACACTGAAGCTTTCTTT; CDR3aa: CASSLGGWDTEAFF; abundance: -; j_gene: TRBJ1-1; d_gene: -; v_gene: TRBV7-9
CDR3nt: TGTGCCAGTGGGACATCCTCGGGGTCACCCCTCCACTTT; CDR3aa: CASGTSSGSPLHF; abundance: -; j_gene: TRBJ1-6; d_gene: -; v_gene: TRBV7-2
CDR3nt: TGTGCCAGCAGCTTACTAGCGCAAGAGACCCAGTACTTC; CDR3aa: CASSLLAQETQYF; abundance: -; j_gene: TRBJ2-5; d_gene: -; v_gene: TRBV7-9
CDR3nt: TGTGCCAGCAGCACGGGACTAGCGTGGAACACCGGGGAGCTGTTTTTT; CDR3aa: CASSTGLAWNTGELFF; abundance: -; j_gene: TRBJ2-2; d_gene: TRBD2; v_gene: TRBV7-2
CDR3nt: TGCGCCAGCAGCCCGCCCGGACAGGGGGCCTTGGGAAACACCGGGGAGCTGTTTTTT; CDR3aa: CASSPPGQGALGNTGELFF; abundance: -; j_gene: TRBJ2-2; d_gene: TRBD1; v_gene: TRBV4-1
CDR3nt: TGCAGCGTGAAAAGACAGGCTAATGAAAAACTGTTTTTT; CDR3aa: CSVKRQANEKLFF; abundance: once; j_gene: TRBJ1-4; d_gene: -; v_gene: TRBV29-1
CDR3nt: TGTGCCAGCAGCTCGGACAGGGGTAAAGATACGCAGTATTTT; CDR3aa: CASSSDRGKDTQYF; abundance: -; j_gene: TRBJ2-3; d_gene: TRBD1; v_gene: TRBV7-6
CDR3nt: TGTGCCAGCAGCTTTGGGCGGGTTTCCACAGATACGCAGTATTTT; CDR3aa: CASSFGRVSTDTQYF; abundance: -; j_gene: TRBJ2-3; d_gene: -; v_gene: TRBV7-8
CDR3nt: TGTGCCAGTAGTCCCACCGGGACAGGGAACTATGGCTACACCTTC; CDR3aa: CASSPTGTGNYGYTF; abundance: -; j_gene: TRBJ1-2; d_gene: TRBD1; v_gene: TRBV19